A selection of T cell receptor beta chains follows, all from one sample in a study of neurological immune-mediated disorders. TCRdb passed the 5' RACE reads through MiXCR, listing each CDR3 protein once. Here the sample spans about 17,000 distinct CDR3 sequences, more than 3% being singletons. Sample: CD8+ T cells from blood. The receptors here all came from a woman in her thirties or forties in good health. CDR3s include the opening cysteine and the closing phenylalanine or tryptophan. The order of the fields is J gene, V gene, D gene, clone size, CDR3 protein, CDR3 DNA. A D gene is named only where the DNA matches it firmly. Only some rows state a clone size, as once, few, many or a class for expanded clones.

>TRBJ2-7|TRBV20-1|-|-
CSARGNADYEQYF
TGCAGTGCTAGGGGTAACGCGGACTACGAGCAGTACTTC
>TRBJ2-7|TRBV9|TRBD2|many
CASSPGSGASYEQYF
TGTGCCAGCAGCCCTGGGAGCGGGGCCTCCTACGAGCAGTACTTC
>TRBJ1-5|TRBV28|-|many
CASSFEGNQPQHF
TGTGCCAGCAGTTTTGAGGGAAATCAGCCCCAGCATTTT
>TRBJ2-7|TRBV9|-|many
CASSVGQGREQYF
TGTGCCAGCAGCGTGGGGCAGGGGCGGGAGCAGTACTTC
>TRBJ1-3|TRBV4-1|-|few
CASSSPRDEGNTIYF
TGCGCCAGCAGCTCCCCCCGGGACGAAGGAAACACCATATATTTT
>TRBJ2-5|TRBV6-2/TRBV6-3|-|many
CASSYSQEGPQETQYF
TGTGCCAGCAGTTACTCGCAGGAGGGCCCCCAAGAGACCCAGTACTTC
>TRBJ2-3|TRBV12-3/TRBV12-4|-|many
CASSTPGPGDTQYF
TGTGCCAGCAGCACCCCAGGGCCGGGAGATACGCAGTATTTT
>TRBJ2-7|TRBV20-1|-|many
CSARAGVPRSDYEQYF
TGCAGTGCTAGAGCAGGGGTCCCCCGATCTGATTACGAGCAGTACTTC
>TRBJ1-2|TRBV20-1|TRBD1|many
CSASLLDRGDGYGYTF
TGCAGTGCTAGCCTTCTTGACAGGGGAGACGGCTATGGCTACACCTTC
>TRBJ2-5|TRBV20-1|-|medium-sized
CSATPQGKGETQYF
TGCAGTGCGACCCCACAGGGTAAAGGGGAGACCCAGTACTTC
>TRBJ2-1|TRBV4-3|-|many
CASSQDFSDYNEQFF
TGCGCCAGCAGCCAAGACTTCTCGGATTACAATGAGCAGTTCTTC
>TRBJ1-2|TRBV27|-|many
CASSFSRTSYGYTF
TGTGCCAGCAGTTTTTCGAGGACATCCTATGGCTACACCTTC
>TRBJ2-7|TRBV24-1|-|many
CATSDRGYEQYF
TGTGCCACCAGTGACCGGGGTTACGAGCAGTACTTC
>TRBJ2-3|TRBV7-2|-|many
CASSPGHTDTQYF
TGTGCCAGCAGCCCCGGACACACAGATACGCAGTATTTT
>TRBJ2-5|TRBV12-3/TRBV12-4|-|many
CASSSLGETQYF
TGTGCCAGCAGCTCTCTGGGAGAGACCCAGTACTTC
>TRBJ2-1|TRBV6-1|TRBD2|many
CASSGTSGSDEQFF
TGTGCCAGCAGTGGGACTAGCGGGAGTGATGAGCAGTTCTTC
>TRBJ2-1|TRBV6-5|TRBD2|many
CASSRRLAGFYNEQFF
TGTGCCAGCAGCCGTAGACTAGCGGGATTTTACAATGAGCAGTTCTTC
>TRBJ2-3|TRBV28|-|medium-sized
CASSFFHPKNTQYF
TGTGCCAGCAGTTTTTTTCACCCAAAAAATACGCAGTATTTT
>TRBJ2-1|TRBV10-3|-|many
CAIRDNYNEQFF
TGTGCCATCAGGGACAACTACAATGAGCAGTTCTTC
>TRBJ1-2|TRBV12-3/TRBV12-4|-|many
CATTSGQNLLDYGYTF
TGTGCCACTACGTCAGGACAGAATCTTTTGGACTATGGCTACACCTTC
>TRBJ2-3|TRBV27|-|many
CASSLVGVLTDTQYF
TGTGCCAGCAGTTTGGTAGGGGTCTTGACAGATACGCAGTATTTT
>TRBJ2-1|TRBV28|-|many
CASSPGLLTEQFF
TGTGCCAGCAGTCCCGGACTGCTGACTGAGCAGTTCTTC
>TRBJ2-3|TRBV7-3|TRBD2|many
CASSLTFGGGDTQYF
TGTGCCAGCAGCTTAACGTTCGGGGGAGGGGATACGCAGTATTTT
>TRBJ2-3|TRBV5-1|TRBD1|many
CASSLMPGQEFTDTQYF
TGCGCCAGCAGCTTGATGCCGGGACAGGAGTTCACAGATACGCAGTATTTT
>TRBJ2-1|TRBV5-6|-|many
CASSLEVTEQFF
TGTGCCAGCAGCTTGGAAGTGACGGAGCAGTTCTTC
>TRBJ1-5|TRBV15|-|many
CATSRHRGLGQPQHF
TGTGCCACCAGCAGACACAGAGGGTTGGGTCAGCCCCAGCATTTT
>TRBJ1-1|TRBV7-9|-|many
CASSPSRGTEAFF
TGTGCCAGCAGCCCAAGCCGGGGAACTGAAGCTTTCTTT
>TRBJ2-2|TRBV9|TRBD2|many
CASSASGRTNTGELFF
TGTGCCAGCAGCGCTAGCGGGAGGACGAACACCGGGGAGCTGTTTTTT
>TRBJ2-5|TRBV12-2|-|-
CASRLGGVGTQYF
TGTGCAAGTCGCTTAGGGGGAGTGGGGACCCAGTACTTC
>TRBJ1-1|TRBV27|-|many
CASSLVRGNTEAFF
TGTGCCAGCAGTTTAGTTAGGGGGAACACTGAAGCTTTCTTT
>TRBJ2-5|TRBV6-5|-|many
CASSYSGETQYF
TGTGCCAGCAGTTATTCGGGTGAGACCCAGTACTTC
>TRBJ2-1|TRBV12-3/TRBV12-4|-|many
CASSPPVNEQFF
TGTGCCAGCAGCCCACCGGTCAATGAGCAGTTCTTC
>TRBJ2-7|TRBV5-1|-|many
CASSPYTGTHEQYF
TGCGCCAGCAGCCCTTATACAGGGACCCACGAGCAGTACTTC
>TRBJ1-5|TRBV7-9|-|-
CASSQNSNQPQHF
TGTGCCAGCAGCCAAAATAGCAATCAGCCCCAGCATTTT
>TRBJ2-1|TRBV6-6|-|many
CASRPNLAAEQFF
TGTGCCAGCAGACCCAATCTAGCAGCCGAGCAGTTCTTC
>TRBJ2-1|TRBV4-2|-|few
CASSQDPMGSSYNEQFF
TGTGCCAGCAGCCAAGACCCGATGGGGAGCTCCTACAATGAGCAGTTCTTC
>TRBJ2-5|TRBV29-1|-|many
CSVEYGGAGGTQYF
TGCAGCGTTGAATACGGGGGCGCAGGAGGGACCCAGTACTTC